This TCR beta chain emerged from a study of cytomegalovirus exposure and HLA in healthy donors. In the case of this clone: Its specificity is unknown.

Study observations and caveats: A previous analysis found most TCR beta V segments productive roughly 90% or roughly 30% of the time. HLA alleles showed associations with 15,000 to 20,000 TCR beta sequences in a later analysis, at a 0.05 false discovery rate.

Germline V gene lookup returns CDR1 LGHNA and CDR2 YSLEER. This CDR3 comprises 15 residues. V lost 5 bases to trimming and J lost 6 bases; unmatched junction nucleotides: 4. A multiplex PCR was run with 60 Vbeta primers and 13 Jbeta primers. Study processing details: A later analysis tallied about 80 million unique TCR beta chains, 9.5 million to 14 million of them shared. Here immunoSEQ multiplex PCR was the method, and the copy in TCRdb shows in-frame clones only, minus some. V and J calls and clone size come straight from that table; D and trimming were deduced from the DNA. The sample records more than 70,000 clones, around 74% being singletons. Each of the donors was a healthy bone marrow donor.

The sample was PBMCs. The sequence came from a boy between 10 and 17 years old in good health and CMV-seronegative. The chain links TRBV4-3 to TRBJ2-1, with TRBD2 matching 13 bases. The CDR3 coding sequence is TGCGCCAGCAGCTTCGGGACTAGCGGGACCAATGAGCAGTTCTTC. Amino acid sequence: CASSFGTSGTNEQFF.